This record looks at one T cell receptor (beta chain) sequence and its context. Profiled with immunoSEQ multiplex PCR; TCRdb holds only in-frame clones, not every one. The data hold around 54,000 clones, with more than 80% observed a single time. Per germline, CDR1 SGHKS and CDR2 YYEKEE (reference sequence). V lost 0 bases and J 4 bases, leaving 10 bases between the germline ends. This CDR3 region has 14 residues. This receptor was taken from a man aged 35 to 55 with rheumatoid arthritis. The chain is built from TRBV5-5 and TRBJ1-1; D might be TRBD1 (5 bases). The sample taken for sequencing was PBMCs. CDR3 nucleotides: TGTGCCAGCAGCTTGGTGGGGCGATCCACTGAAGCTTTCTTT. It encodes CASSLVGRSTEAFF.